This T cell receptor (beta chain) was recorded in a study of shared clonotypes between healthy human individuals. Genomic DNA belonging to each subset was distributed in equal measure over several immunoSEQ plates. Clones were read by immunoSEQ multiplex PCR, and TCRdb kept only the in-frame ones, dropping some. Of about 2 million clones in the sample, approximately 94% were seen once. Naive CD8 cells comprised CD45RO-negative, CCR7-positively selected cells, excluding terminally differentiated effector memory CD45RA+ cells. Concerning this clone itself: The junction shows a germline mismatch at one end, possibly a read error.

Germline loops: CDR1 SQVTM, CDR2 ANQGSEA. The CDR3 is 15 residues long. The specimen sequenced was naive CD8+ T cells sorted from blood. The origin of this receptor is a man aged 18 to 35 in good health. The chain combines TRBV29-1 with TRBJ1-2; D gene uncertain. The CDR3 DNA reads TGCAGCGTAGAAGGGATGGACGGGGATCTTAATCGCTACACCTTC. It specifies CSVEGMDGDLNRYTF.